The 27 T cell receptor beta chains below come from one sample, sequenced in a study of blood T cell repertoires in COVID-19. Repertoires were generated with immunoSEQ multiplex PCR, while TCRdb's copy carries only in-frame clones and drops some. The sample has 200,000 to 250,000 clones, 92% seen once. The sample consisted of peripheral blood. Every receptor here comes from a man in his 60s with COVID-19, enrolled during active disease.

The gene calls are TRBV7-3 and TRBJ1-1; TRBD1 might be the D (5 bases). The CDR3 runs 14 residues. CDR1 SGHTA and CDR2 FQGTGA come from the germline V gene. V lost 3 bases, J lost 0 bases, and 8 bases lay in between. The CDR3 DNA reads TGTGCCAGCAGCTTGGGGGGAATGAACACTGAAGCTTTCTTT. Translated, it gives CASSLGGMNTEAFF.

The chain couples TRBV7-8 to TRBJ1-2; possibly TRBD1 for D (5 bases). Per the germline V gene, CDR1 is SGHVS and CDR2 is FQNEAQ. The CDR3 has 15 residues. Trimming took off 1 base at V and 3 bases at J, with 12 bases between the two ends. The CDR3 loop reads CASSLDGGEDYGYTF. As DNA, the CDR3 is TGTGCCAGCAGCTTAGACGGAGGGGAGGACTATGGCTACACCTTC.

This chain links TRBV27 with TRBJ2-1; D is perhaps TRBD2 (5 bases). The V gene's germline CDR1 is MNHEY and CDR2 SMNVEV (reference sequence). Trimming removed 5 bases at V and 5 bases at J, with 13 bases between. The CDR3 has 14 residues. The CDR3: CASSPTGYNNEQFF. In nucleotides, the CDR3 is TGTGCCAGCAGTCCCACGGGGTATAACAATGAGCAGTTCTTC.

V usage is TRBV18 and J usage is TRBJ2-1; TRBD2 matches at 7 bases. This CDR3 has 18 residues. V lost 2 bases to trimming and J lost 13 bases; unmatched junction nucleotides: 23. CDR1 is KGHSH, CDR2 LQKENI, per germline. The CDR3 sequence: CASSPGGLLASVDIHQFF. CDR3 nucleotides: TGTGCCAGCTCACCAGGGGGGTTACTAGCGTCGGTCGATATTCATCAGTTCTTC.

The chain couples TRBV5-5 to TRBJ2-7, with D tentatively TRBD1 (6 bases). V was shortened by 0 bases and J by 0 bases, with 7 bases between the two germline ends. Germline lookup yields CDR1 SGHKS and CDR2 YYEKEE (reference sequence). The CDR3 is made up of 14 amino acids. CDR3 loop: CASSLEGGSYEQYF. In DNA form, the CDR3 reads TGTGCCAGCAGCTTGGAAGGGGGCTCCTACGAGCAGTACTTC. The full variable domain, completed using reference TRBV5-5 and TRBJ2-7, is DAGVTQSPTHLIKTRGQQVTLRCSPISGHKSVSWYQQVLGQGPQFIFQYYEKEERGRGNFPDRFSARQFPNYSSELNVNALLLGDSALYLCASSLEGGSYEQYFGPGTRLTVT.

This chain links TRBV2 with TRBJ1-2, with TRBD1 matching over 12 bases. J was trimmed by 4 bases and V by 8 bases; bases with no gene match: 5. Germline V gene data show CDR1 as SNHLY and CDR2 as FYNNEI. This CDR3 spans 14 amino acids. The CDR3 sequence is CASRGTGGFYGYTF. The CDR3 DNA reads as TGTGCCAGCCGCGGGACAGGGGGCTTCTATGGCTACACCTTC.

In DNA form, the CDR3 reads TGTGCCACCAACTCGGGACTAGCGGGGGGGCTTAGAAAGAGCTCCTACGAGCAGTACTTC. Protein: CATNSGLAGGLRKSSYEQYF. The chain has TRBV24-1 and TRBJ2-7; 16 bases align to TRBD2. The CDR3 is 20 amino acids. Trimming at V came to 8 bases and at J to 0 bases, leaving 15 bases not matched to a gene. CDR1 and CDR2 from the germline V gene are KGHDR and SFDVKD.

This sequence joins TRBV5-5 and TRBJ2-5; 9 bases are shared with TRBD2. Trimming at V came to 2 bases and at J to 5 bases, leaving 7 bases not matched to a gene. The CDR3 contains 15 residues. Germline CDR1 reads SGHKS; CDR2 reads YYEKEE (reference sequence). In nucleotides, the CDR3 is TGTGCCAGCAGCTTTGGCGGGAGGGCCGCGGAGACCCAGTACTTC. Encoded protein: CASSFGGRAAETQYF.

V is TRBV9 and J is TRBJ2-7, with 10 bases that match TRBD2. This CDR3 contains 16 residues. V dropped 3 bases and J dropped 4; count of bases not matched to a gene: 10. Germline V lookup: CDR1 SGDLS, CDR2 YYNGEE. CDR3 coding DNA: TGTGCCAGCAGCGAAAGCCCACTAGCGGGGACTTACGAGCAGTACTTC. This encodes CASSESPLAGTYEQYF.

The chain recombines TRBV25-1 with TRBJ2-7; possible D gene TRBD1, 5 bases. The germline CDR1 and CDR2 sequences are MGHDK and SYGVNS. Trimming took off 2 bases at V and 3 bases at J, with 14 bases between the two ends. This CDR3 spans 15 amino acids. In DNA form, the CDR3 reads TGTGCCAGCAGTGAACTCTCGACAGTAGACTACGAGCAGTACTTC. This translates into CASSELSTVDYEQYF.

The J gene is TRBJ1-1, the V gene TRBV21-1. TRBV21-1 is shown as a pseudogene. This CDR3 is 16 amino acids long. DNA of the CDR3: TGTGCCAGCAGCATGGGGGGGCGGAAGTTGAACACTGAAGCTTTCTTT. It specifies CASSMGGRKLNTEAFF.

There are a few counts of this clone. The V gene is TRBV30, the J gene TRBJ1-6; D is possibly TRBD1 (6 bases). Trimming removed 1 base from V and 7 bases from J, with 14 bases in between. CDR1 and CDR2 (germline): GTSNPN, SVGIG (reference sequence). The CDR3 loop spans 15 amino acids. The CDR3 sequence is CAWSDTTGWNSPLHF. The CDR3, as DNA: TGTGCCTGGAGTGATACTACAGGGTGGAATTCACCCCTCCACTTT.

The chain combines TRBV19 with TRBJ1-5; perhaps TRBD1 as D (6 bases). The germline V gene encodes CDR1 LNHDA and CDR2 SQIVND (reference sequence). The CDR3 consists of 13 residues. V was trimmed by 10 bases and J by 4 bases, leaving 14 bases between them. The CDR3 sequence: CATGGALNQPQHF. The CDR3 DNA follows: TGTGCCACGGGGGGGGCCCTAAATCAGCCCCAGCATTTT.

V is TRBV2 and J is TRBJ2-2, with D perhaps TRBD2 (6 bases). Per the germline V gene, CDR1 is SNHLY and CDR2 is FYNNEI. With 2 bases removed from V and 7 bases from J, the gap between germline ends came to 20 bases. CDR3 length: 17 residues. CDR3 DNA sequence: TGTGCCAGCAGTGAAAGCGGGCCAGGGCGAAGTGGCGGGGAGCTGTTTTTT. It codes for CASSESGPGRSGGELFF.

The sample holds one count of this clone. The genes are TRBV2 and TRBJ2-1, with 7 nucleotides matching TRBD2. The CDR3 sequence is 15 residues long. V shed 2 bases, J shed 8 bases, and the junction held 9 bases outside the gene matches. CDR1 is SNHLY, CDR2 FYNNEI, per germline. CDR3 amino acids: CASSERLAAPYEQFF. CDR3 sequence (DNA): TGTGCCAGCAGTGAACGGCTAGCGGCACCCTATGAGCAGTTCTTC.

The chain joins TRBV28 to TRBJ2-1, with 7 nucleotides matching TRBD1. Germline trimming cut 7 bases from V and 9 bases from J; bases unmatched to any gene: 15. CDR1 and CDR2 from the germline V gene are MDHEN and SYDVKM. This CDR3 comprises 15 residues. In DNA, the CDR3 is TGTGCCAGCACCATTAAGGGGGCAAGATCCAGTGAGCAGTTCTTC. This translates into CASTIKGARSSEQFF.

This clone has more than one count but fewer than ten. This rearrangement joins TRBV15 to TRBJ1-1; TRBD1 matches 8 bases. CDR1 is LNHNV and CDR2 is YYDKDF in the germline V gene (reference sequence). The CDR3 runs 15 residues. V trimming: 0 bases; J trimming: 4 bases; junction bases outside the gene matches: 4. CDR3 residues: CATSRDQGASTEAFF. CDR3 DNA: TGTGCCACCAGCAGAGATCAGGGGGCGAGCACTGAAGCTTTCTTT.

This chain uses TRBV5-4 with TRBJ2-1, with TRBD2 matching 10 bases. The CDR3 contains 14 residues. Trimming cost V 4 bases and J 10 bases; bases outside gene matches: 8. In germline, CDR1 is SGHNT, CDR2 YYREEE (reference sequence). The CDR3 sequence is CASSMGLAPGEQFF. CDR3 nucleotide sequence: TGTGCCAGCAGCATGGGACTAGCGCCTGGGGAGCAGTTCTTC.

The chain links TRBV5-6 to TRBJ1-2; D gene ambiguous. V lost 5 bases and J 2 bases, leaving 16 bases between the germline ends. This CDR3 is 15 amino acids long. Germline assignment: CDR1 SGHDT and CDR2 YYEEEE. CDR3 region: CASRVDKIWNYGYTF. The CDR3, as DNA: TGTGCCAGCAGGGTTGACAAAATCTGGAACTATGGCTACACCTTC.

The V gene is TRBV18, the J gene TRBJ1-1; D may be TRBD1 (6 bases). The CDR3 totals 14 residues. Germline CDR1 and CDR2: KGHSH and LQKENI. Trimming pared 0 bases from V and 5 bases from J, leaving 10 bases between. CDR3 sequence reads: CASSPPNRETEAFF. CDR3 DNA sequence: TGTGCCAGCTCACCACCCAACAGGGAGACTGAAGCTTTCTTT.

This CDR3 is CASRTYPAGTEQYF. The CDR3 region has the DNA TGCGCCAGTAGGACCTACCCAGCGGGTACTGAGCAGTACTTC. The rearrangement joins TRBV5-1 to TRBJ2-7; weak D call: TRBD2 (6 bases). The CDR3 has 14 amino acids. With 8 bases removed from V and 7 bases from J, the gap between germline ends came to 22 bases. Germline V gene sequence: CDR1 SGHRS, CDR2 YFSETQ. Drawing the rest from reference TRBV5-1 and TRBJ2-7, the complete variable domain is KAGVTQTPRYLIKTRGQQVTLSCSPISGHRSVSWYQQTPGQGLQFLFEYFSETQRNKGNFPGRFSGRQFSNSRSEMNVSTLELGDSALYLCASRTYPAGTEQYFGPGTRLTVT.

CDR3 amino acids: CASSFGGTDTQYF. The DNA for the CDR3 is TGTGCCAGCAGCTTCGGGGGCACAGATACGCAGTATTTT. The J gene is TRBJ2-3, the V gene TRBV7-9; tentatively, D is TRBD2 (5 bases). V was trimmed by 3 bases and J by 1 base, leaving 5 bases between them. Germline assignment: CDR1 SEHNR and CDR2 FQNEAQ (reference sequence). The CDR3 is made up of 13 amino acids.

The chain employs TRBV21-1 and TRBJ2-1; the D call in the table, TRBD1, was not verified against the DNA. TRBV21-1 is annotated as a pseudogene. The CDR3 totals 17 residues. The CDR3 sequence: CASSNGLHREGVIEQFF. The CDR3, as DNA: TGTGCCAGCAGCAATGGGTTGCACAGGGAAGGGGTCATTGAGCAGTTCTTC.

The rearrangement joins TRBV7-2 to TRBJ2-1; 8 bases agree with TRBD2. The CDR3 is made up of 15 amino acids. The V gene end was trimmed by 2 bases and the J gene end by 4 bases; junction bases not matched to a gene: 4. Germline V lookup: CDR1 SGHTA, CDR2 FQGNSA. The CDR3 DNA reads TGTGCCAGCAGCTTACGTCCTAGCGGGTACAATGAGCAGTTCTTC. Translating it yields CASSLRPSGYNEQFF.

The chain joins TRBV2 to TRBJ2-4; tentative D call: TRBD1 (6 bases). CDR3 length: 14 residues. V lost 6 bases to trimming and J lost 4 bases, with 13 bases between them. Germline V gene lookup returns CDR1 SNHLY and CDR2 FYNNEI. This CDR3 is CASSWTAGKNIQYF. CDR3 nucleotide sequence: TGTGCCAGCAGCTGGACAGCAGGAAAAAACATTCAGTACTTC.

V and J are TRBV2 and TRBJ2-1, with TRBD2 identical over 14 bases. The ends lost 6 bases at V and 10 bases at J; junction bases unmatched: 11. Germline CDR1 SNHLY, CDR2 FYNNEI. CDR3 length: 16 amino acids. CDR3 amino acids: CASRRGGTSGSQEQFF. DNA for the CDR3: TGTGCCAGCAGGAGAGGGGGGACTAGCGGGAGTCAGGAGCAGTTCTTC.

This chain connects TRBV5-4 to TRBJ1-2; 9 positions agree with TRBD1. Germline lookup yields CDR1 SGHNT and CDR2 YYREEE (reference sequence). V lost 0 bases to trimming and J lost 4 bases; unmatched junction nucleotides: 7. The CDR3 loop spans 16 amino acids. CDR3 in DNA: TGTGCCAGCAGCTTGGGAAACAGGGGGCAGGGCTATGGCTACACCTTC. Its protein product is CASSLGNRGQGYGYTF.